A single sample is the source of the 8 T cell receptor beta chains below, sequenced in a study of OX40 agonist ivuxolimab in advanced cancers. The library was produced with the immunoSEQ multiplex PCR assay. The clones in this table, taken by TCRdb from immuneACCESS, are in-frame only. Not every clone is retained; where verified, under half of the shortfall comes from an unresolved V gene, and the cause of the rest is unknown. Recorded for this sample are fewer than 65,000 clones; around 74% of them occurred a single time. 11% of the sample is in the top ten clones. The input for sequencing was CD4+ or CD8+ T cells sorted from blood, taken in a trial of the OX40 agonist ivuxolimab. Receptors were obtained from an adult with an advanced solid tumor such as melanoma, head and neck, liver or kidney cancer.

The chain links TRBV11-3 to TRBJ2-1; 9 bases are a match to TRBD2. Looked up from germline, CDR1 is SGHNT and CDR2 is YENEEA. V was clipped by 1 base and J by 7 bases; unmatched bases: 5. The CDR3 is 15 residues long. CDR3 DNA sequence: TGTGCCAGCAGCTTAGCGGCGGGAGGGTGGAATGAGCAGTTCTTC. Translating gives CASSLAAGGWNEQFF.

J is TRBJ1-3 and V is TRBV4-1, with D hard to call. Germline V gene sequence: CDR1 MGHRA, CDR2 YSYEKL. V shed 1 base and J shed 4 bases, with 5 bases lying between them. There are 13 residues in the CDR3. CDR3 sequence reads: CASSQADGNTIYF. In DNA, the CDR3 is TGCGCCAGCAGCCAAGCGGACGGAAACACCATATATTTT.

The chain employs TRBV4-2 and TRBJ1-4, with a weak D call TRBD1 (5 bases). From germline, CDR1 is LGHNA and CDR2 YNFKEQ. The CDR3 loop spans 17 amino acids. Trimming cost V 0 bases and J 8 bases, with 19 bases left between them. The CDR3 DNA reads as TGTGCCAGCAGCCAAGAGGCCGCGACAGCATCTAGGGAAAAACTGTTTTTT. It specifies CASSQEAATASREKLFF.

A few counts support this clone. V usage is TRBV6-6 and J usage is TRBJ2-3, with unresolved D. Germline values: CDR1 MNHNY, CDR2 SVGAGI (reference sequence). CDR3 length: 12 residues. Trimming took 6 bases from V and 3 from J, leaving 7 bases between them. CDR3 loop: CASSRTTDTQYF. DNA of the CDR3: TGTGCCAGCAGCCGCACAACAGATACGCAGTATTTT.

The chain has TRBV15 and TRBJ2-7, with D tentatively TRBD2 (6 bases). V was shortened by 0 bases and J by 6 bases, with 12 bases between the two germline ends. The CDR3 has 14 residues. The germline V gene has CDR1 LNHNV and CDR2 YYDKDF (reference sequence). The CDR3 coding sequence is TGTGCCACCAGCAGAGATATCGGGGGAAGCGAGCAGTACTTC. Translated: CATSRDIGGSEQYF.

The chain carries TRBV27 and TRBJ2-1, with a tentative D call TRBD1 (8 bases). Trimming took off 1 base at V and 9 bases at J, with 13 bases between the two ends. Looked up from germline, CDR1 is MNHEY and CDR2 is SMNVEV (reference sequence). The CDR3 length is 14 residues. The CDR3 region is CASSLLQGGSEQFF. The CDR3 nucleotides are TGTGCCAGCAGTTTATTACAGGGGGGGAGTGAGCAGTTCTTC.

This chain connects TRBV10-3 to TRBJ2-1, with a weak D call TRBD1 (6 bases). The germline V gene has CDR1 ENHRY and CDR2 SYGVKD. Trimming removed 10 bases from V and 5 bases from J, with 21 bases in between. The CDR3 runs 15 residues. The DNA for the CDR3 is TGTGCCAACGGCCCCACAGGGCCCGGCGACAATGAGCAGTTCTTC. It translates to CANGPTGPGDNEQFF.

The V and J genes are TRBV12-5 and TRBJ2-3, with 13 nucleotides matching TRBD2. The V and J ends lost 1 base and 7 bases, in that order; junction bases with no gene match: 2. Germline V CDR1 and CDR2: LGHNT, FRNRAP. CDR3 length: 15 amino acids. The CDR3 spells CASGLGLAGGNTQYF. The CDR3 nucleotides read TGTGCTAGTGGTTTGGGACTAGCGGGGGGAAATACGCAGTATTTT.